These T cell receptor beta chains were read from a single sample in a study of blood T cell repertoires in COVID-19. Using immunoSEQ multiplex PCR, the repertoire was profiled, and TCRdb retains in-frame clones only, with some absent. This sample has approximately 15,000 clones; roughly four fifths occur once, and the top ten carry over 8%. Sequencing was done on a sample of peripheral blood. These receptors were obtained from a human donor in a cohort sampled during active COVID-19. The CDR3 runs from the conserved cysteine through the conserved F or W. The D gene is left open where the match is weak.

d_gene	v_gene	j_gene	CDR3aa
TRBD2	TRBV30	TRBJ2-2	CAWSQGLADNTGELFF
.	TRBV5-8	TRBJ1-2	CASSPTFTGSGYGYTF
.	TRBV4-1	TRBJ1-5	CASSQDFGGLLLVGNQPQHF
.	TRBV28	TRBJ2-4	CASSFGGVVAKNIQYF
TRBD1	TRBV20-1	TRBJ2-7	CSATGGGEQYF
TRBD1	TRBV5-6	TRBJ2-3	CASSQGQGAGTDTQYF
TRBD2	TRBV6-5	TRBJ2-1	CASSSRDPGRNEQFF
.	TRBV21-1	TRBJ2-1	CASSKFGTSGTRIEQFF
.	TRBV3-1/TRBV3-2	TRBJ1-4	CASSQGGGKLFF
.	TRBV5-6	TRBJ2-5	CASSSSYQETQYF
TRBD1	TRBV6-5	TRBJ1-5	CASSITGGRQPQHF
.	TRBV5-1	TRBJ1-1	CASSLEPRLSTEAFF
TRBD1	TRBV12-3/TRBV12-4	TRBJ1-5	CASRGQVNQPQHF
.	TRBV7-9	TRBJ2-7	CASSPERLGQGKSDEQYF
.	TRBV6-2/TRBV6-3	TRBJ2-7	CASSYPTAYEQYF
.	TRBV11-2	TRBJ2-7	CASSFWQASYEQYF
.	TRBV12-5	TRBJ2-7	CASGFTSSNEQYF
.	TRBV7-6	TRBJ2-7	CASSLGHLYEQYF
.	TRBV21-1	TRBJ1-1	CASSHHTIRTEAFF
.	TRBV18	TRBJ2-1	CASSPPVERYNEQFF
.	TRBV5-8	TRBJ1-3	CASSLGMIRLSSSGNTIYF
.	TRBV6-6	TRBJ1-2	CASNGGSDYGYTF
.	TRBV27	TRBJ2-2	CASSLSGQLNTGELFF